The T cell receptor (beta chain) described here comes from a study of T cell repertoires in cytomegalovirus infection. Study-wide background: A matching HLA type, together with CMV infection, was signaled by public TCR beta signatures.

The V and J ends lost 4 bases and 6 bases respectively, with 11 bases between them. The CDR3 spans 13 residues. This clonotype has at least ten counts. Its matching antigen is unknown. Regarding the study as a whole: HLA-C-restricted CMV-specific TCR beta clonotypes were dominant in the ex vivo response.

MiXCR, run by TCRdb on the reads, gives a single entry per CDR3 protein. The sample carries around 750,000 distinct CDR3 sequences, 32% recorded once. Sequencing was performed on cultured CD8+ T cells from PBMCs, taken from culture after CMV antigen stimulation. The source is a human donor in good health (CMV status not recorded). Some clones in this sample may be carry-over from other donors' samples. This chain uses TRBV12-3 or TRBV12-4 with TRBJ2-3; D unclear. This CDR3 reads CASSSVAGDTQYF. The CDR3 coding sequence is TGTGCCAGCAGTTCCGTAGCAGGTGATACGCAGTATTTT.